This T cell receptor beta chain was observed in a study of OX40 agonist ivuxolimab in advanced cancers. General notes on the study: Ivuxolimab was an agonistic, fully human IgG2 monoclonal antibody directed against OX40 (CD134), a costimulatory receptor. Of the 50 to 55 dose-escalation patients, hepatocellular carcinoma was present in approximately 20, melanoma in around 15, renal cell carcinoma in 9 and head and neck cancer in 9. The purpose of peripheral TCRbeta sequencing was to test whether ivuxolimab changed TCR sequence diversity and led to clonal T-cell expansion. In the dose-escalation cohort, over 65% of patients were male, and the mean age was approximately 55 years, with a range of about 23 to 80. The paper reports the monotherapy dose-escalation portion (N ≈ 50 patients) of the phase I ivuxolimab trial. Partial responses occurred in three dose-escalation patients, of whom one had hepatocellular carcinoma and two had cutaneous melanoma. Intravenous ivuxolimab was administered to patients every 2 weeks at six dose levels: 0.01, 0.1, 0.3, 1.5, 3 and 10 mg/kg. Patients were allowed to have had prior anti-PD-1, anti-PD-L1 or anti-CTLA-4 therapy, and 40% of the dose-escalation patients had previously received checkpoint inhibitors.

Patients with autoimmune disease history or receiving systemic immunosuppression were excluded from the trial. In every dose cohort, peripheral blood was drawn for TCR sequencing at baseline, cycle 4 day 1, and cycle 7 day 1. Samples were obtained from an open-label, multicenter, first-in-human phase I dose-escalation trial of ivuxolimab. The trial enrolled adults with locally advanced or metastatic head and neck squamous cell, hepatocellular, melanoma or renal cell carcinoma. Before TCR sequencing, CD4+ T cells and CD8+ T cells from peripheral blood were sorted into separate populations. For this clone: Its antigen target is currently unknown. No quality values exist for individual bases; no much larger clone is one base distant.

CDR1 and CDR2 (KGHSH, LQKENI) derive from the germline V gene. The trim is 2 bases for V and 5 bases for J, with a gap of 9 bases between the germline ends. The CDR3 covers 13 residues, taking in both the cysteine and the phenylalanine. Only the CDR3 portion is preserved as DNA: 39 bases, with reading frame beginning at the first base. What the study reported, not specific to this receptor: Low levels of normalized T-cell clonal expansion were also seen in some patients who did not respond. On average, CD8+ T cells showed more expanded clones than CD4+ T cells after ivuxolimab. Clonal expansion of both CD4+ and CD8+ blood T cells was observed from baseline to week 6 at doses 0.1 to 3.0 mg/kg. The antigen specificity of the peripheral T cells that underwent clonal expansion was not determined. In the 0.1-3.0 mg/kg groups, partial responders were among the patients with the lowest normalized peripheral clonal expansion, particularly in CD8+ T cells.

Genomic DNA was extracted from sorted cells for sequencing of the TCRbeta CDR3 region. The immunoSEQ Assay was used to sequence the TCRbeta CDR3 regions. Held by TCRdb, this immuneACCESS table contains in-frame sequences only and omits some clones. Under half of the omission traces to an unresolved V gene where checked; the cause of the rest is unknown. The table for this sample lists about 69,000 clones; about 93% of them were counted only once. Clones ranked in the top ten supply about 5.5% of the sample. The source material was CD4+ or CD8+ T cells sorted from blood, sampled in a trial of the OX40 agonist ivuxolimab. The sequence derives from an adult with an advanced solid tumor such as melanoma, head and neck, liver or kidney cancer. The rearrangement joined TRBV18 to TRBJ1-1; no confident D gene assignment can be made. For the CDR3, the sequence is CASSPELRTEAFF. At the DNA level, the sequence is TGTGCCAGCTCACCAGAGCTGAGGACTGAAGCTTTCTTT.